The 4 T cell receptor beta chains given below trace back to one sample, sequenced in a study of blood T cell repertoires in COVID-19. Method: immunoSEQ multiplex PCR; TCRdb's copy keeps in-frame clones and lacks some. The sample contains around 63,000 clones, 80% to 85% of which appear only once. Source material: peripheral blood. These receptors all come from a man in his fifties or sixties with COVID-19, enrolled during active disease.

V gene TRBV5-5 combines with J gene TRBJ2-1, with 8 bases lining up with TRBD1. Germline CDR1 reads SGHKS; CDR2 reads YYEKEE (reference sequence). The CDR3 is 16 amino acids. The junction had 2 bases not matched to a gene; V was cut back by 0 bases and J by 0 bases. This chain's CDR3 is CASSLEGTGSYNEQFF. In DNA, the CDR3 is TGTGCCAGCAGCTTGGAGGGGACAGGCTCCTACAATGAGCAGTTCTTC.

This clone appeared once. V gene TRBV14 combines with J gene TRBJ2-1, with 9 bases aligning to TRBD1. V was clipped by 4 bases and J by 7 bases; unmatched bases: 8. The CDR3 is 15 amino acids. CDR1 is SGHDN, CDR2 FVKESK, per germline. The CDR3 DNA follows: TGTGCCAGCAGCCCCTGGACAGGGGCGAGGAATGAGCAGTTCTTC. Translating gives CASSPWTGARNEQFF.

The chain recombines TRBV5-1 with TRBJ2-7, with D tentatively TRBD1 (6 bases). The CDR3 totals 15 residues. Trimming took 4 bases from V and 0 from J, leaving 14 bases between them. Germline V gene sequence: CDR1 SGHRS, CDR2 YFSETQ. The CDR3 nucleotides are TGCGCCAGCAGCCACGGACAGCCTTCCTCCTACGAGCAGTACTTC. Its protein product is CASSHGQPSSYEQYF.

CDR3 residues: CSGVGERGYTF. For the CDR3, the DNA is TGCAGCGGGGTAGGTGAGAGGGGCTACACCTTC. V gene TRBV29-1 combines with J gene TRBJ1-2; no firm D call. With 7 bases removed from V and 8 bases from J, the gap between germline ends came to 14 bases. The length of the CDR3 is 11 residues. Per the germline V gene, CDR1 is SQVTM and CDR2 is ANQGSEA.